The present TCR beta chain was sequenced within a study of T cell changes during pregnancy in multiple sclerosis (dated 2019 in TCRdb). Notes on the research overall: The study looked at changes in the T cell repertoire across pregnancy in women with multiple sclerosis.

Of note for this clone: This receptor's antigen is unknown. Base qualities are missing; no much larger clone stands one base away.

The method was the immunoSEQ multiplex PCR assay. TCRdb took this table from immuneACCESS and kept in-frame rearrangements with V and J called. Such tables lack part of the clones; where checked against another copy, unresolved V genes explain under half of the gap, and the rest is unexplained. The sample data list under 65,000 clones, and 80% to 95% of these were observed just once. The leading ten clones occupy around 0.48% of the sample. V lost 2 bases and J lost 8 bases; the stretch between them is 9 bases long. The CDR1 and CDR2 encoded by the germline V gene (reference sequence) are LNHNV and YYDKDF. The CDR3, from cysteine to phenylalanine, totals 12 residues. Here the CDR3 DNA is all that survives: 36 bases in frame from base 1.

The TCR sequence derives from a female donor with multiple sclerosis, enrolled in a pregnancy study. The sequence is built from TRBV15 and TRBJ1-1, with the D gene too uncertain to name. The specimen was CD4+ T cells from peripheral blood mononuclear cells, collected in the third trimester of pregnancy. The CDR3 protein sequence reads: CATSRSAGEAFF. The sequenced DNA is TGTGCCACCAGCAGATCGGCAGGAGAAGCTTTCTTT.